This T cell receptor beta chain was recovered during a study of cytomegalovirus exposure and HLA in healthy donors. V lost 3 bases and J lost 11, with 8 bases in between. The CDR3 loop spans 12 amino acids. Germline CDR1 reads LNHDA; CDR2 reads SQIVND (reference sequence). The PCR contained 60 Vbeta and 13 Jbeta primers. Libraries were prepared by immunoSEQ multiplex PCR; TCRdb keeps only in-frame clonotypes and omits some of them. The sample holds 57,000 or so clones; 75% to 85% are singletons and the top ten take roughly 50%. This TCR came from a man aged 45 to 65 in good health and CMV-seropositive. The chain links TRBV19 to TRBJ1-6, with D unresolved. Sequencing input: PBMCs. DNA of the CDR3: TGTGCCAGTAGTATTGGGGAGGCACCCCTCCACTTT. Amino acid sequence: CASSIGEAPLHF.